The sample holds many counts of the clone carrying this T cell receptor (beta chain). Its antigen remains unidentified. The J segment lost 0 bases and the V segment lost 5 bases, leaving 4 bases of the junction unmatched. Germline values: CDR1 LNHDA, CDR2 SQIVND (reference sequence). This CDR3 spans 16 amino acids. This sample is drawn from a study of molecular identifiers for immune sequencing clone quantification. Turning to the study itself: In replicates, the authors split RNA from approximately 22,000 or 94,000 naive CD8 cells five ways and sequenced four.

It was with previously described methods and listed TCR primers that bulk TCR libraries were made. TCRdb reanalysed the PCR reads using MiXCR and keeps one entry per CDR3 protein. The top ten clones hold roughly 0.83% of a sample with 600,000 to 650,000 distinct CDR3 sequences, 15% to 20% of them seen once. General study findings and limits: The share of molecules held by clones above 20 RNA copies was over 99% in effector cells and under 1% in naive cells.

In the sort, naive CD8 T cells were defined as CD8+CD4-CCR7+CD45RA+. Sequenced sample: naive CD8+ T cells from blood, with Jurkat cell RNA spiked in. Subset of the sample: FACS-sorted CD8+CD4-CCR7+CD45RA+ naive T cells. The receptor was derived from a human donor in good health. Some libraries in this study had Jurkat cell RNA spiked in. The gene calls are TRBV19 and TRBJ2-3; the match to TRBD2 covers 11 bases. The CDR3 protein is CASSLTSGISTDTQYF. CDR3 in DNA: TGTGCCAGTAGTTTGACTAGCGGGATTAGCACAGATACGCAGTATTTT.